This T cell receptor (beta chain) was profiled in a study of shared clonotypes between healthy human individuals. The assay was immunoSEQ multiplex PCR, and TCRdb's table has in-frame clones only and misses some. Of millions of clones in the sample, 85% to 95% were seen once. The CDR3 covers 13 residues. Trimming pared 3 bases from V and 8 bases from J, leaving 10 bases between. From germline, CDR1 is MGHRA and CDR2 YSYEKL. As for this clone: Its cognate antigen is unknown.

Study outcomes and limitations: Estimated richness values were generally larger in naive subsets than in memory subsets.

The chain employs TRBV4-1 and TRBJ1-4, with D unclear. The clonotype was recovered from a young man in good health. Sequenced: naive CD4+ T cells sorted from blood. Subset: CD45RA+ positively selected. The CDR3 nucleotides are TGCGCCAGCAGCCAGGCAATGAGAGAAAAACTGTTTTTT. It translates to CASSQAMREKLFF.